Presented here are 30 T cell receptor beta chains from one specimen sequenced in a study of CD8+CD57+ T cells in acquired aplastic anemia. TCR beta VDJ and CDR3 were profiled, and genomic DNA was the template. MiXCR was run by TCRdb on the reads, yielding one entry per CDR3 protein. Among about 420,000 distinct CDR3 sequences listed, roughly 68% were seen once. Specimen: sorted CD4+, CD8+, or CD8+CD57+ T cells (not recorded which) from PBMCs. The receptors were gathered from a human donor in good health, serving as a control.

This clonotype was counted once. V is TRBV7-8 and J is TRBJ1-1; D gene uncertain. The CDR3 totals 14 residues. CDR1 and CDR2 (germline): SGHVS, FQNEAQ. Trimming pared 5 bases from V and 12 bases from J, leaving 22 bases between. The CDR3, as DNA: TGTGCCAGCAGCGCCGGACCGGCGAACACTGACACTTTCTTT. Amino acids: CASSAGPANTDTFF.

This clonotype was seen many times. The chain carries TRBV7-8 and TRBJ1-6; no clear D. The germline V gene encodes CDR1 SGHVS and CDR2 FQNEAQ. Trimming took off 5 bases at V and 3 bases at J, with 11 bases between the two ends. The CDR3 length is 15 residues. Here the CDR3 reads CASSQGNHYNSPLHF. CDR3 sequence (DNA): TGTGCCAGCAGCCAAGGGAACCACTATAATTCACCCCTCCACTTT.

This clonotype appeared a single time. This could be a read error, since a much larger clone is one nucleotide away. This rearrangement joins TRBV7-2 to TRBJ2-7; TRBD1 agrees at 10 bases. V lost 6 bases, J lost 7 bases, and 9 bases stayed unmatched. CDR1 and CDR2 from the germline V gene are SGHTA and FQGNSA. There are 14 residues in the CDR3. The CDR3 protein is CASRAGQGVDEQYF. The CDR3 bases are TGTGCCAGCAGGGCCGGACAGGGGGTTGATGAGCAGTACTTC.

The CDR3 DNA reads as TGTGCCAGCAGCTTACGTGGAGAGAGAGAGACCCAGTACTTC. Translation: CASSLRGERETQYF. The chain is built from TRBV7-2 and TRBJ2-5; D gene unclear. This CDR3 has 14 residues. V was cut by 2 bases and J by 4 bases, with 11 bases left in between. CDR1 is SGHTA, CDR2 FQGNSA, per germline.

Only one count was recorded for this clonotype. The chain carries TRBV10-3 and TRBJ2-7; tentative D call: TRBD2 (6 bases). CDR3 length equals 14 residues. Germline loops: CDR1 ENHRY, CDR2 SYGVKD. Trimming removed 11 bases at V and 5 bases at J, with 22 bases between. CDR3 DNA sequence: TGTGCCTGCGCGGGACGGGCCAGACGACACGAGCAGTACTTC. Protein sequence: CACAGRARRHEQYF.

In the case of this clonotype: Without the conserved terminal phenylalanine or tryptophan, this CDR3 likely stems from a read error. The rearrangement links TRBV10-3 to TRBJ1-2; maybe TRBD1 (5 bases). Germline CDR1 and CDR2: ENHRY and SYGVKD. CDR3 length: 12 amino acids. V lost 2 bases and J lost 7, with 8 bases in between. The CDR3 loop is CAISEPDSGYTY. Here the CDR3 DNA reads TGTGCCATCAGTGAGCCCGACAGTGGCTACACCTAC.

V usage is TRBV20-1 and J usage is TRBJ1-6, with 10 bases aligning to TRBD1. This CDR3 has 16 amino acids. Looked up from germline, CDR1 is DFQATT and CDR2 is SNEGSKA (reference sequence). J gave up 6 bases and V 5 bases, and 10 bases lay outside the gene matches. The CDR3 spells CSARRKGTGVNSPLHF. In DNA form, the CDR3 reads TGCAGTGCTCGTAGGAAGGGGACAGGGGTTAATTCACCCCTCCACTTT.

The gene calls are TRBV7-3 and TRBJ2-3; tentatively, D is TRBD2 (5 bases). The CDR3 is made up of 14 amino acids. Trimming took off 5 bases at V and 3 bases at J, with 12 bases between the two ends. Germline CDR1 and CDR2: SGHTA and FQGTGA. DNA for the CDR3: TGTGCCAGCAGCCCCTTTGAGGGTACAGATACGCAGTATTTT. It yields the protein CASSPFEGTDTQYF. The complete variable domain, with remaining parts taken from reference TRBV7-3 and TRBJ2-3, reads GAGVSQTPSNKVTEKGKYVELRCDPISGHTALYWYRQSLGQGPEFLIYFQGTGAADDSGLPNDRFFAVRPEGSVSTLKIQRTERGDSAVYLCASSPFEGTDTQYFGPGTRLTVL.

Note on this clonotype: In this CDR3 the conserved last residue, phenylalanine or tryptophan, is missing, so a read error is likely. The limits of the CDR3 on the DNA are not certain, so only TCRdb's listed CDR3 is given. This chain connects TRBV2 to TRBJ1-4. In germline, CDR1 is SNHLY, CDR2 FYNNEI. The CDR3 comprises 15 residues, both ends counted. CDR3 sequence reads: CASSDVTPNEKLLFV.

This rearrangement joins TRBV7-6 to TRBJ2-3, with unresolved D. The J call may be in error: the DNA end matches TRBJ1-5 better. The CDR3 spans 12 residues. Germline CDR1 reads SGHVS; CDR2 reads FNYEAQ. The CDR3 loop is CASSLLIAGQHF. The CDR3, as DNA: TGTGCCAGCAGCTTGCTAATAGCGGGGCAGCATTTT.

The sample holds many counts of this clonotype. The chain has TRBV18 and TRBJ1-1, with unresolved D. The CDR3 has 13 residues. V was clipped by 2 bases and J by 1 base, with 5 bases between them. Germline CDR1 reads KGHSH; CDR2 reads LQKENI. The CDR3 region is CASSPGPNTEAFF. The CDR3 DNA is TGTGCCAGCTCACCAGGCCCGAACACTGAAGCTTTCTTT.

The CDR3 region is CASSLTCGGEQFF. DNA for the CDR3: TGTGCCAGCAGCTTAACGTGCGGCGGTGAGCAGTTCTTC. The V call is TRBV7-3, the J call TRBJ2-1; the D is unclear. The V gene lost 0 bases and the J gene lost 9 bases, with 9 bases spanning the gap. Germline loops: CDR1 SGHTA, CDR2 FQGTGA. The CDR3 length is 13 residues.

This chain joins TRBV7-2 and TRBJ2-7, with D possibly matching TRBD2 (5 bases). Between the trimmed V and J ends, which lost 5 bases and 13 bases, there was a span of 27 bases. Per the germline V gene, CDR1 is SGHTA and CDR2 is FQGNSA. This CDR3 is built from 15 residues. The DNA of the CDR3 is TGTGCCAGCAGCCTAGAGGTCGCGAGAGGGCGGCTCGCCTACTTC. Protein product: CASSLEVARGRLAYF.

The V call is TRBV19, the J call TRBJ1-1, with D perhaps matching TRBD1 (5 bases). Germline CDR1 is LNHDA and CDR2 is SQIVND (reference sequence). The V gene lost 1 base and the J gene lost 1 base, with 13 bases spanning the gap. The CDR3 totals 16 residues. The CDR3 region is CASSIGQGVRNTEAFF. Here the CDR3 DNA reads TGTGCCAGTAGTATAGGGCAGGGAGTAAGGAACACTGAAGCTTTCTTT.

The rearrangement joins TRBV20-1 to TRBJ1-6; perhaps TRBD1 as D (5 bases). The length of the CDR3 is 17 residues. V dropped 3 bases and J dropped 7 bases, with 22 bases sitting between them. In germline, CDR1 is DFQATT, CDR2 SNEGSKA (reference sequence). CDR3: CSASGLNAGTGNSPLHF. The CDR3 DNA reads as TGCAGTGCTAGTGGTTTGAACGCCGGGACGGGCAATTCACCCCTCCACTTT.

There are a few counts of this clonotype. The chain employs TRBV29-1 and TRBJ2-7, with 7 positions matching TRBD1. Germline CDR1 reads SQVTM; CDR2 reads ANQGSEA. The junction had 4 bases not matched to a gene; V was cut back by 3 bases and J by 2 bases. This CDR3 has 13 residues. The CDR3 loop reads CSVDKQGAYEQYF. In DNA, the CDR3 is TGCAGCGTTGATAAGCAGGGGGCCTACGAGCAGTACTTC.

There are many counts of this clonotype. V gene TRBV9 combines with J gene TRBJ1-4, with 10 bases identical to TRBD1. CDR1 is SGDLS, CDR2 YYNGEE, per germline. The J segment lost 5 bases and the V segment lost 4 bases, leaving 8 bases of the junction unmatched. The CDR3 extends over 16 amino acids. CDR3 coding DNA: TGTGCCAGCAGCTCCGGGCGGACAGGGGGGAATGAAAAACTGTTTTTT. This sequence encodes CASSSGRTGGNEKLFF.

This clonotype has a single count. The rearrangement links TRBV7-2 to TRBJ2-2; a weak D match, TRBD1 (6 bases). The germline V and J ends were trimmed by 0 bases and 14 bases, with 22 bases remaining between them. This CDR3 region has 16 residues. Germline values: CDR1 SGHTA, CDR2 FQGNSA. Here the CDR3 DNA reads TGTGCCAGCAGCTTAGCCCCCGGGACACTGAAGCTTTCTCTGTTTTTT. This encodes CASSLAPGTLKLSLFF.

About this clonotype: Lacking the conserved final phenylalanine or tryptophan, this CDR3 likely reflects a read error. No DNA is shown, since the ends of the CDR3 on it are uncertain; the CDR3 is the one TCRdb lists. The chain joins TRBV6-1 to TRBJ2-2. Counting both end residues, the CDR3 totals 17 amino acids. Germline V gene data show CDR1 as MNHNS and CDR2 as SASEGT. CDR3 in amino acids: CASSEALTANYGYTFCS.

A remark on this clonotype: The CDR3 carries no conserved terminal phenylalanine or tryptophan, so it likely arises from a read error. The limits of the CDR3 on the DNA are not certain, so only TCRdb's listed CDR3 is given. The rearrangement joins TRBV15 to TRBJ1-5. In germline, CDR1 is LNHNV, CDR2 YYDKDF (reference sequence). Termini included, the CDR3 measures 17 amino acids. The CDR3 loop is CATSTNTDGGGIHPYTL.

Turning to this clonotype: No conserved phenylalanine or tryptophan ends this CDR3, so it is likely a read error. Because the CDR3's place on the DNA is in doubt, the DNA is left out and the CDR3 is given as listed by TCRdb. The chain uses TRBV10-3 and TRBJ2-1; TRBD2, the table's D call, lacks a check against the DNA. The CDR3 adds up to 15 amino acids, both ends counted. From germline, CDR1 is ENHRY and CDR2 SYGVKD. CDR3 amino acids: CASSGEGDTDNVHFQ.

The genes are TRBV10-2 and TRBJ1-4; D not resolved. The V end was cut by 2 bases, the J end by 1 base, with 5 bases between. Germline V gene sequence: CDR1 WSHSY, CDR2 SAAADI. This CDR3 region has 14 residues. The CDR3 spells CASSEIGTNEKLFF. CDR3 DNA: TGCGCCAGCAGTGAGATAGGAACTAATGAAAAACTGTTTTTT.

This clonotype was recorded many times. The V gene is TRBV20-1, the J gene TRBJ1-4, with D perhaps TRBD1 (5 bases). Germline values: CDR1 DFQATT, CDR2 SNEGSKA (reference sequence). The V end lost 0 bases, the J end lost 8 bases, and 13 bases lay between the germline ends. CDR3 size: 14 residues. The DNA of the CDR3 is TGCAGTGCTAGAGATGGGGACGGCGGCGAAAAACTGTTTTTT. It specifies CSARDGDGGEKLFF.

V and J are TRBV7-3 and TRBJ1-1; no clear D. The germline V gene encodes CDR1 SGHTA and CDR2 FQGTGA. The V and J ends lost 5 bases and 6 bases respectively, with 16 bases between them. CDR3 length equals 14 residues. In DNA form, the CDR3 reads TGTGCCAGCAGCCCCCGTAACTATAACTCTGAAGCTTTCTTT. It yields the protein CASSPRNYNSEAFF.

The rearrangement joins TRBV25-1 to TRBJ1-2; 7 bases are a match to TRBD1. Germline loops: CDR1 MGHDK, CDR2 SYGVNS. The CDR3 runs 15 residues. Trimming removed 3 bases from V and 2 bases from J; junction bases left unmatched: 6. The CDR3 is CASSDQTGQNYGYTF. CDR3 coding DNA: TGTGCCAGCAGTGACCAGACAGGGCAGAACTATGGCTACACCTTC.

The chain employs TRBV2 and TRBJ2-1; TRBD1 matches 7 bases. The DNA end favors TRBJ1-2, so the J call may be wrong. The germline V gene has CDR1 SNHLY and CDR2 FYNNEI. The CDR3 covers 14 residues. The DNA for the CDR3 is TGTGCCAGCAGCGTGTTGCAGGGGGAGGGCGAGTACACCTTC. This sequence encodes CASSVLQGEGEYTF.

With regard to this clonotype: Sequence at one end of the junction differs from germline and may be a read error. The gene calls are TRBV7-3 and TRBJ1-2; D may be TRBD1 (6 bases). The CDR3 contains 12 residues. CDR1 and CDR2 (germline): SGHTA, FQGTGA. CDR3 protein: CATSPRGGFDTF. The CDR3 DNA follows: TGTGCCACCAGCCCTAGGGGGGGCTTTGACACCTTC.

This clonotype was seen a few times. The gene calls are TRBV10-3 and TRBJ1-5; 9 bases match TRBD1. Germline assignment: CDR1 ENHRY and CDR2 SYGVKD. CDR3 size: 16 residues. V shed 5 bases, J shed 3 bases, and the junction held 8 bases outside the gene matches. The CDR3 protein is CAISYGRDRDNQPQHF. In DNA, the CDR3 is TGTGCCATCAGTTACGGACGGGACAGGGACAATCAGCCCCAGCATTTT.

Comments on this clonotype: The junction shows a germline mismatch at one end, possibly a read error. The genes are TRBV9 and TRBJ2-7; 10 nucleotides match TRBD1. Per germline, CDR1 SGDLS and CDR2 YYNGEE. The CDR3 spans 14 residues. The CDR3 sequence is CASSYGGQGYEKHF. Written as DNA, the CDR3 is TGTGCCAGCAGCTACGGGGGACAGGGGTATGAAAAACACTTC.

Many counts were recorded for this clonotype. The chain is built from TRBV6-6 and TRBJ1-1, with D possibly being TRBD1 (5 bases). V was clipped by 6 bases and J by 5 bases, with 13 bases between them. This CDR3 region has 13 residues. From germline, CDR1 is MNHNY and CDR2 SVGAGI (reference sequence). The CDR3 coding sequence is TGTGCCAGCAGCTGGCCCGGGGGGACTGAAGCTTTCTTT. Translation gives CASSWPGGTEAFF.